The 5 T cell receptor beta chains below come from one sample, sequenced in a study of T cell responses to AZD1222 COVID-19 vaccine. The table came from immunoSEQ multiplex PCR; TCRdb's copy has only in-frame clones and leaves some out. There are some 97,000 clones in the sample; approximately 87% occur only once, and more than 3.5% lies in the top ten. The sample consisted of peripheral blood, taken on day 0 of MenACWY control vaccination. The source is an adult in good health.

This clone showed up just a few times. The rearrangement links TRBV19 to TRBJ1-1; D call uncertain. CDR1 is LNHDA and CDR2 is SQIVND in the germline V gene (reference sequence). V dropped 5 bases and J dropped 0 bases, with 7 bases sitting between them. The CDR3 has 13 residues. The CDR3 sequence is CASSQNMNTEAFF. The CDR3 bases are TGTGCCAGTAGTCAGAACATGAACACTGAAGCTTTCTTT.

This clone showed up just once. The chain couples TRBV5-1 to TRBJ1-1; D is undetermined. The CDR3 has 13 residues. CDR1 and CDR2 from the germline V gene are SGHRS and YFSETQ. V lost 0 bases, J lost 1 base, and 4 bases lay in between. This CDR3 reads CASSLDTNTEAFF. The CDR3 region has the DNA TGCGCCAGCAGCTTGGACACGAACACTGAAGCTTTCTTT.

This clone was observed a few times. V is TRBV18 and J is TRBJ1-1; unclear D gene. This CDR3 contains 14 residues. Germline CDR1 KGHSH, CDR2 LQKENI. Trimming pared 4 bases from V and 1 base from J, leaving 10 bases between. The CDR3 sequence: CASSRLEGNTEAFF. CDR3 coding DNA: TGTGCCAGCTCACGACTAGAAGGGAACACTGAAGCTTTCTTT.

The CDR3 loop is CATSSLPTGRTEAFF. CDR3 nucleotides: TGTGCCACCAGCAGCTTACCGACAGGGAGGACTGAAGCTTTCTTT. The J gene is TRBJ1-1, the V gene TRBV15; TRBD1 agrees at 7 bases. The germline V gene encodes CDR1 LNHNV and CDR2 YYDKDF (reference sequence). The CDR3 is made up of 15 amino acids. V was pared by 3 bases and J by 5 bases, with 9 bases of the junction left unmatched.

V usage is TRBV7-3 and J usage is TRBJ2-3; 9 bases map to TRBD1. Per the germline V gene, CDR1 is SGHTA and CDR2 is FQGTGA. J was trimmed by 2 bases and V by 3 bases; bases with no gene match: 3. The CDR3 runs 15 residues. The chain's CDR3 is CASSLGDRDTDTQYF. CDR3 DNA: TGTGCCAGCAGCTTGGGGGACAGGGACACAGATACGCAGTATTTT. Looking up the rest from reference TRBV7-3 and TRBJ2-3 gives the full variable domain: GAGVSQTPSNKVTEKGKYVELRCDPISGHTALYWYRQSLGQGPEFLIYFQGTGAADDSGLPNDRFFAVRPEGSVSTLKIQRTERGDSAVYLCASSLGDRDTDTQYFGPGTRLTVL.